A single sample gave rise to the 24 T cell receptor beta chains below, sequenced in a study of type 1 and type 2 diabetes patients. The PCR template was genomic DNA. Amplification of the beta chain CDR3 used 30 forward and 13 reverse multiplex primers. Each CDR3 protein gets one entry after TCRdb re-called the multiplex PCR reads with MiXCR. The sample has some 250,000 distinct CDR3 sequences, 45% to 60% seen once. Sequencing was carried out using peripheral blood mononuclear cells (PBMCs). The source is a man between 18 and 35 years old with type 2 diabetes.

The gene calls are TRBV20-1 and TRBJ2-1, with unresolved D. V gave up 2 bases and J gave up 0 bases, with 14 bases separating them. Germline values: CDR1 DFQATT, CDR2 SNEGSKA (reference sequence). This CDR3 comprises 16 residues. CDR3 nucleotides: TGCAGTGCTAGATCTCCTGACTGGAGCTCCTACAATGAGCAGTTCTTC. It translates to CSARSPDWSSYNEQFF.

This clonotype was recorded at least ten times. The chain joins TRBV15 to TRBJ2-5; D remains unclear. This CDR3 spans 12 amino acids. Trimming pared 1 base from V and 3 bases from J, leaving 3 bases between. The V gene's germline CDR1 is LNHNV and CDR2 YYDKDF (reference sequence). Here the CDR3 reads CATSRAKETQYF. Here the CDR3 DNA reads TGTGCCACCAGCAGAGCCAAAGAGACCCAGTACTTC.

There are a few counts of this clonotype. The chain has TRBV20-1 and TRBJ2-7; 7 nucleotides match TRBD1. Looked up from germline, CDR1 is DFQATT and CDR2 is SNEGSKA (reference sequence). This CDR3 spans 15 amino acids. V dropped 4 bases and J dropped 0; count of bases not matched to a gene: 9. The CDR3 bases are TGCAGTGCTACAAATAACAGGGGAAGCTCCTACGAGCAGTACTTC. This gives the protein CSATNNRGSSYEQYF.

Comment on this clonotype: One end of the junction varies from germline; a read error may be responsible. The chain recombines TRBV7-2 with TRBJ2-7; 8 bases match TRBD1. The CDR3 has 15 amino acids. In germline, CDR1 is SGHTA, CDR2 FQGNSA. In DNA form, the CDR3 reads TGTGCCAGCAGTCCCCGGACAGGGCTAACGTACGTGCAGTACTTC. It codes for CASSPRTGLTYVQYF.

The rearrangement links TRBV4-1 to TRBJ2-1, with no clear D. The CDR3 consists of 13 residues. In germline, CDR1 is MGHRA, CDR2 YSYEKL. The ends were cut back, 3 bases at V and 8 bases at J, with 11 bases in the middle. As DNA, the CDR3 is TGCGCCAGCAGCCATCGTGTAGGCGATGAGCAGTTCTTC. Its translation: CASSHRVGDEQFF.

This clonotype appeared a few times. The genes are TRBV7-2 and TRBJ2-3; D gene ambiguous. Germline lookup yields CDR1 SGHTA and CDR2 FQGNSA. Trimming removed 6 bases at V and 2 bases at J, with 12 bases between. The CDR3 loop spans 14 amino acids. This CDR3 reads CASSHPPLTDTQYF. The CDR3 nucleotides read TGTGCCAGCAGTCACCCTCCCCTCACAGATACGCAGTATTTT.

The genes are TRBV29-1 and TRBJ1-1; a possible D gene is TRBD1 (5 bases). The CDR3 totals 13 residues. Germline V lookup: CDR1 SQVTM, CDR2 ANQGSEA. V shed 3 bases and J shed 5 bases, with 13 bases lying between them. In nucleotides, the CDR3 is TGCAGCGTTGACTTCGGGGACGGGACTGAAGCTTTCTTT. Residues: CSVDFGDGTEAFF.

This clonotype has a handful of counts. CDR3 DNA: TGCAGCGCCGCAGGGGGCGAGGGTCAGCCCCAGCATTTT. As protein: CSAAGGEGQPQHF. This chain joins TRBV29-1 and TRBJ1-5; 8 bases match TRBD1. The CDR3 spans 13 residues. V gave up 7 bases and J gave up 6 bases; unmatched junction bases: 8. CDR1 and CDR2 (germline): SQVTM, ANQGSEA.

The chain is built from TRBV25-1 and TRBJ1-5; D remains ambiguous. The CDR3 consists of 15 residues. The V and J ends lost 8 bases and 4 bases respectively, with 18 bases between them. Germline loops: CDR1 MGHDK, CDR2 SYGVNS. DNA for the CDR3: TGTGCCAGCCTTTGGACGGCGAAGGAGAATCAGCCCCAGCATTTT. Its protein product is CASLWTAKENQPQHF.

Note on this clonotype: Germline is not matched at one junction end, which may reflect a read error. The chain recombines TRBV11-2 with TRBJ2-7; TRBD1 matches at 7 bases. The CDR3 extends over 15 amino acids. CDR1 is SGHAT and CDR2 is FQNNGV in the germline V gene. The CDR3 here is CASSRSGQAYYEQYF. The CDR3 bases are TGTGCCAGCAGCAGATCCGGACAGGCCTACTACGAGCAATACTTC.

The table lists this clonotype with a few counts. The rearrangement joins TRBV7-3 to TRBJ2-7; D ambiguous. V lost 5 bases to trimming and J lost 3 bases, with 11 bases between them. The CDR3 loop spans 13 amino acids. Germline V gene lookup returns CDR1 SGHTA and CDR2 FQGTGA. In nucleotides, the CDR3 is TGTGCCAGCAGCGTCGCGGACGGCTACGAGCAGTACTTC. It encodes CASSVADGYEQYF.

V is TRBV7-9 and J is TRBJ2-3; D is unresolved. With 5 bases removed from V and 0 bases from J, the gap between germline ends came to 12 bases. Germline lookup yields CDR1 SEHNR and CDR2 FQNEAQ (reference sequence). This CDR3 region has 15 residues. The CDR3 here is CASSHGPPSTDTQYF. Here the CDR3 DNA reads TGTGCCAGCAGCCACGGACCTCCGAGCACAGATACGCAGTATTTT.

The rearrangement uses TRBV4-1 and TRBJ1-6; TRBD1 is a possible D gene (5 bases). The CDR3 has 16 residues. The V gene's germline CDR1 is MGHRA and CDR2 YSYEKL. The V gene lost 0 bases and the J gene lost 5 bases, with 11 bases spanning the gap. The CDR3 nucleotides are TGCGCCAGCAGCCAAGACCGAGGGGTCGATAATTCACCCCTCCACTTT. Protein product: CASSQDRGVDNSPLHF.

This rearrangement joins TRBV5-1 to TRBJ2-3; D could derive from TRBD1 or TRBD2 (6 bases each). Trimming pared 2 bases from V and 1 base from J, leaving 14 bases between. The CDR3 has 16 residues. Germline V CDR1 and CDR2: SGHRS, YFSETQ. CDR3 residues: CASSLPQGTGTDTQYF. For the CDR3, the DNA is TGCGCCAGCAGCTTACCCCAGGGGACTGGCACAGATACGCAGTATTTT.

The rearrangement uses TRBV20-1 and TRBJ1-2; D perhaps matches TRBD1 (5 bases). The CDR3 has 14 amino acids. The germline V gene encodes CDR1 DFQATT and CDR2 SNEGSKA (reference sequence). With 5 bases removed from V and 2 bases from J, the gap between germline ends came to 15 bases. The CDR3, as DNA: TGCAGTGCTCAGGACAATAACAGGAACTATGGCTACACCTTC. As protein: CSAQDNNRNYGYTF.

The V call is TRBV6-5, the J call TRBJ2-7, with 10 bases identical to TRBD2. The CDR3 totals 15 residues. V gave up 6 bases and J gave up 2 bases; unmatched junction bases: 7. Germline CDR1 MNHEY, CDR2 SVGAGI. The chain's CDR3 is CASSASGRATYEQYF. CDR3 coding DNA: TGTGCCAGCAGCGCTAGCGGGAGAGCTACCTACGAGCAGTACTTC.

V gene TRBV24-1 combines with J gene TRBJ2-3; the match to TRBD2 covers 7 bases. CDR1 is KGHDR, CDR2 SFDVKD, per germline. The CDR3 extends over 18 amino acids. Trimming cost V 4 bases and J 1 base; bases outside gene matches: 13. As DNA, the CDR3 is TGTGCCACCAGTGAGCGGGGGACTATTCATGTGGGCACAGATACGCAGTATTTT. This encodes CATSERGTIHVGTDTQYF.

V is TRBV11-2 and J is TRBJ1-1; no definite D call. Germline CDR1 and CDR2: SGHAT and FQNNGV. This CDR3 spans 16 amino acids. With 2 bases removed from V and 6 bases from J, the gap between germline ends came to 19 bases. As DNA, the CDR3 is TGTGCCAGCAGCTTATTCGGTGGAGGCTCGGGGTCTGAAGCTTTCTTT. This codes for CASSLFGGGSGSEAFF.

This chain links TRBV6-1 with TRBJ2-3, with TRBD1 matching 9 bases. Germline-derived CDR1 and CDR2 are MNHNS and SASEGT. CDR3 length: 14 residues. The junction had 6 bases not matched to a gene; V was cut back by 8 bases and J by 3 bases. CDR3 nucleotides: TGTGCCAGCCGGGGGACAGGGAGAACAGATACGCAGTATTTT. Encoded protein: CASRGTGRTDTQYF.

This clonotype was recorded at least ten times. The J gene is TRBJ2-7, the V gene TRBV25-1, with 9 nucleotides matching TRBD1. CDR1 is MGHDK and CDR2 is SYGVNS in the germline V gene. This CDR3 is 15 amino acids long. The V segment lost 6 bases and the J segment 4 bases; nucleotides outside the gene matches: 10. Written as DNA, the CDR3 is TGTGCCAGCAGCGCCGGGACAGGGCCTCAGTACGAGCAGTACTTC. Protein sequence: CASSAGTGPQYEQYF.

The J gene is TRBJ2-7, the V gene TRBV2; D is unresolved. There are 16 residues in the CDR3. Germline CDR1 SNHLY, CDR2 FYNNEI. V lost 4 bases, J lost 0 bases, and 16 bases lay in between. CDR3 DNA: TGTGCCAGCAGTGGACCCGGACGGCCCAGCTCCTACGAGCAGTACTTC. It translates to CASSGPGRPSSYEQYF.

The gene calls are TRBV2 and TRBJ2-7; 7 bases are shared with TRBD1. Germline lookup yields CDR1 SNHLY and CDR2 FYNNEI. V shed 5 bases and J 3 bases; nucleotides not matched to a gene: 13. The CDR3 contains 16 residues. The CDR3 DNA reads TGTGCCAGCAGTAGTTGGGGCAGGGACAGATTCTACGAGCAGTACTTC. Amino acid sequence: CASSSWGRDRFYEQYF. Full variable domain (missing parts from reference TRBV2 and TRBJ2-7): EPEVTQTPSHQVTQMGQEVILRCVPISNHLYFYWYRQILGQKVEFLVSFYNNEISEKSEIFDDQFSVERPDGSNFTLKIRSTKLEDSAMYFCASSSWGRDRFYEQYFGPGTRLTVT.

The chain employs TRBV2 and TRBJ2-7; D not certain. The CDR3 spans 14 residues. Germline CDR1 is SNHLY and CDR2 is FYNNEI. Trimming cost V 6 bases and J 2 bases, with 14 bases left between them. The CDR3 region has the DNA TGTGCCAGCAGGGCAAGGAACAGTCCCTACGAGCAGTACTTC. This translates into CASRARNSPYEQYF. Together with reference TRBV2 and TRBJ2-7, the CDR3 gives the full variable domain: EPEVTQTPSHQVTQMGQEVILRCVPISNHLYFYWYRQILGQKVEFLVSFYNNEISEKSEIFDDQFSVERPDGSNFTLKIRSTKLEDSAMYFCASRARNSPYEQYFGPGTRLTVT.

The rearrangement joins TRBV20-1 to TRBJ2-7, with D perhaps assigned TRBD1 or TRBD2 (5 bases each). The CDR3 has 14 amino acids. Germline CDR1 reads DFQATT; CDR2 reads SNEGSKA (reference sequence). The V and J ends lost 4 bases and 3 bases respectively, with 16 bases between them. CDR3 bases: TGCAGTGCTAAAACTAGGGGTAGCGACTACGAGCAGTACTTC. Protein product: CSAKTRGSDYEQYF.